These 5 T cell receptor beta chains were all obtained from the same sample, sequenced in a study of beta chain features in type 1 diabetes. Expressed TCRB transcripts were sequenced because the entire RNA isolate underwent reverse transcription. Sequencing was performed with immunoSEQ multiplex PCR; in TCRdb, only in-frame clones are kept and a portion is missing. Of 20,000 to 25,000 clones detected, 50% to 70% appear once; the ten largest clones hold under 0.45%. The antigens of these receptors remain unknown. Study-level points and caveats: Shortening that was moderate but significant affected the TCRB CDR3s of Type 1 diabetes patients in all four CD4+ subsets.

The sequenced sample was stem cell memory CD4+ T cells from blood. All receptors come from a man aged 18 to 29 with type 1 diabetes.

This clone was found a few times. V usage is TRBV10-3 and J usage is TRBJ2-7; TRBD2 is a possible D gene (6 bases). V lost 6 bases and J 9 bases, leaving 21 bases between the germline ends. This CDR3 has 14 residues. Germline V gene lookup returns CDR1 ENHRY and CDR2 SYGVKD. The CDR3 nucleotides read TGTGCCATCAGAGCTCTGGCGTCCGACGGGGGGCAGTACTTC. Its translation: CAIRALASDGGQYF.

The gene calls are TRBV2 and TRBJ2-5; weak D call: TRBD1 (5 bases). Germline-derived CDR1 and CDR2 are SNHLY and FYNNEI. V lost 4 bases and J lost 5, with 11 bases in between. The CDR3 has 13 residues. The CDR3 protein is CASSARVWETQYF. CDR3 DNA: TGTGCCAGCAGTGCCAGGGTTTGGGAGACCCAGTACTTC.

This chain links TRBV30 with TRBJ2-4; D is ambiguous. The CDR3 consists of 13 residues. Looked up from germline, CDR1 is GTSNPN and CDR2 is SVGIG (reference sequence). V was pared by 1 base and J by 9 bases, with 13 bases between. The CDR3 DNA sequence: TGTGCCTGGAGTGATATACCCTCAGGCATTCAGTACTTC. This codes for CAWSDIPSGIQYF. The full variable domain, in which reference TRBV30 and TRBJ2-4 provide the parts outside the CDR3, is SQTIHQWPATLVQPVGSPLSLECTVEGTSNPNLYWYRQAAGRGLQLLFYSVGIGQISSEVPQNLSASRPQDRQFILSSKKLLLSDSGFYLCAWSDIPSGIQYFGAGTRLSVL.

The V call is TRBV4-3, the J call TRBJ2-1; D is ambiguous. The V end was cut by 4 bases, the J end by 7 bases, with 14 bases between. CDR1 is LGHNA and CDR2 is YSLEER in the germline V gene. CDR3 length equals 14 residues. The CDR3 here is CASSLLGNRNEQFF. The CDR3 DNA reads as TGCGCCAGCAGCCTCCTCGGTAACCGAAATGAGCAGTTCTTC.

The gene calls are TRBV5-4 and TRBJ2-5; D is possibly TRBD2 (6 bases). The CDR3 length is 14 residues. Germline V lookup: CDR1 SGHNT, CDR2 YYREEE (reference sequence). Deletions cut 0 bases from V and 0 bases from J, with 6 bases between. The CDR3 loop is CASSLVADQETQYF. The DNA of the CDR3 is TGTGCCAGCAGCTTGGTAGCGGACCAAGAGACCCAGTACTTC.